The rows below give T cell receptor beta chains drawn from one sample of a study of T cells in localized non-small cell lung cancer. Sequencing was performed with immunoSEQ multiplex PCR; in TCRdb, only in-frame clones are kept and a portion is missing. The data show roughly 77,000 clones, with around 90% seen just once and about 20% held by the top ten. The sequenced sample was peripheral blood, obtained before any cancer treatment. The receptors were sampled from a woman between 40 and 69 years old with stage I squamous cell lung carcinoma. CDR3s include the opening cysteine and the closing phenylalanine or tryptophan. Clone size is stated in some rows and not others, as once, few, many or a class when expanded.

v_call	clone_size	j_call	cdr3_aa
TRBV5-1	-	TRBJ2-3	CASSYSYGGPTDTQYF
TRBV4-2	-	TRBJ2-3	CASSQEAGARTRTDTQYF
TRBV6-5	-	TRBJ1-2	CASSPAKQGQDGYTF
TRBV7-3	-	TRBJ1-1	CASSSAPPGLGTEAFF
TRBV7-9	-	TRBJ1-5	CASSDSGLGQPQHF
TRBV20-1	once	TRBJ2-2	CSADNIGELFF
TRBV5-1	-	TRBJ2-1	CASNGGSTSYNEQFF
TRBV6-5	-	TRBJ1-1	CASSRTGGGWTEAFF
TRBV7-9	once	TRBJ1-1	CASSFGGMVGTEAFF
TRBV5-1	-	TRBJ1-1	CASSERDTEAFF
TRBV19	-	TRBJ1-1	CASSFTADNTEAFF
TRBV10-3	-	TRBJ1-2	CAINQDRNYGYTF
TRBV5-1	once	TRBJ2-2	CASSVENTGELFF
TRBV30	-	TRBJ2-5	CAWRWGETQYF
TRBV19	-	TRBJ2-1	CASSMSINSYNEQFF
TRBV6-5	once	TRBJ1-5	CASTRQFNQLQHF
TRBV25-1	-	TRBJ1-2	CASSELGYSGYTF
TRBV30	-	TRBJ2-2	CAFGQGDGGELFF
TRBV5-1	few	TRBJ1-1	CASSSSPENTEAFF
TRBV11-2	-	TRBJ2-5	CASSLYGRPSTQYF
TRBV19	-	TRBJ1-6	CASNNRDNSPLHF
TRBV14	-	TRBJ2-6	CASSQLVGIGIRGANVLTF
TRBV27	once	TRBJ2-2	CASSLWSAGANTGELFF
TRBV20-1	once	TRBJ1-4	CSTGTGEKLFF
TRBV5-1	-	TRBJ2-3	CASRVGVGTDTQYF
TRBV7-9	-	TRBJ1-4	CASSRDGSTNEKLFF
TRBV29-1	-	TRBJ1-1	CSVAALRGTVNTEAFF
TRBV5-6	-	TRBJ2-7	CASSGGVMSEQYF
TRBV2	-	TRBJ1-1	CASRPTNTEAFF
TRBV19	-	TRBJ2-5	CASSQSEGTQYF
TRBV20-1	-	TRBJ2-7	CSALVQYF
TRBV7-3	-	TRBJ1-4	CASSPRGHPLANEKLFF
TRBV7-2	-	TRBJ1-2	CASSLGGPTNYGYTF
TRBV5-4	few	TRBJ1-6	CASSQGTGGSYNSPLHF
TRBV9	-	TRBJ1-1	CASSKDRVMNTEAFF
TRBV7-6	once	TRBJ2-2	CASSLRAGELFF
TRBV5-1	once	TRBJ1-4	CASSLAQATNEKLFF
TRBV7-9	-	TRBJ2-1	CASSFGASYNEQFF
TRBV5-6	-	TRBJ1-6	CASSLALVQQSPLHF
TRBV29-1	-	TRBJ1-1	CSVSTGTGGTEAFF
TRBV7-8	few	TRBJ2-7	CASREKTGFSAYEQYF
TRBV9	-	TRBJ1-4	CASSAWGTTNEKLFF
TRBV6-1	-	TRBJ1-5	CASSEGVRPQHF
TRBV5-1	-	TRBJ2-1	CASSLESPDGPYNEQFF
TRBV7-9	-	TRBJ1-6	CASSFHDTGGIGSPLHF
TRBV6-5	-	TRBJ1-5	CASSPFGGNQPQHF
TRBV30	few	TRBJ1-1	CAWSEGGVMNTEAFF
TRBV5-1	-	TRBJ1-1	CASSPNLGAEAFF
TRBV10-3	-	TRBJ1-1	CAISGGGGQIEAFF
TRBV6-5	-	TRBJ1-2	CASSLDGINYGYTF
TRBV2	few	TRBJ1-2	CASSYGIPPYGYTF
TRBV6-4	-	TRBJ1-1	CASSRTGAGTEAFF
TRBV5-1	-	TRBJ2-3	CASSAGTRVSDTQYF
TRBV30	-	TRBJ1-5	CAWSVLNQPQHF